The 29 T cell receptor beta chains given below trace back to one sample, sequenced in a study of PD-1 blockade in classical Hodgkin lymphoma. Specified time point: cycle 4 day 1 (C4D1), after 5 to 7 weeks of nivolumab. All patients relapsed after autologous stem cell transplantation, and brentuximab vedotin exposure varied. The data were produced by immunoSEQ multiplex PCR, yet TCRdb's version contains in-frame clones alone and is incomplete. The sample lists around 50,000 clones, roughly 90% occurring once. The specimen was peripheral blood mononuclear cells (PBMCs), collected before the fourth cycle of nivolumab. The origin of the receptors is a human donor with classical Hodgkin lymphoma.

The CDR3 nucleotides are TGTGCCAGCAGTGACGTAGGGACTGCCACTTCCTACAATGAGCAGTTCTTC. Its protein is CASSDVGTATSYNEQFF. The chain is built from TRBV6-1 and TRBJ2-1; a weak D match, TRBD2 (6 bases). The V gene's germline CDR1 is MNHNS and CDR2 SASEGT. V was clipped by 3 bases and J by 1 base, with 16 bases between them. The CDR3 totals 17 residues.

This clone came up once. This chain's CDR3 is CASSRTGQGSRTSGELFF. DNA of the CDR3: TGCGCCAGCAGTCGGACCGGACAGGGAAGCCGAACATCCGGGGAGCTGTTTTTT. The V and J genes are TRBV10-1 and TRBJ2-2, with 8 bases that match TRBD1. CDR3 length: 18 amino acids. CDR1 is WNHNN, CDR2 SYGVQD, per germline (reference sequence). J was trimmed by 6 bases and V by 5 bases; bases with no gene match: 17.

The CDR3 is CASSVESGGEQYF. As DNA, the CDR3 is TGTGCCAGCAGCGTAGAATCGGGGGGCGAGCAGTACTTC. The chain couples TRBV9 to TRBJ2-7, with TRBD2 identical over 7 bases. The germline CDR1 and CDR2 sequences are SGDLS and YYNGEE. This CDR3 has 13 residues. V shed 0 bases, J shed 6 bases, and the junction held 3 bases outside the gene matches.

The CDR3: CASQPGQGSAQHF. The CDR3 DNA follows: TGTGCCAGCCAGCCGGGACAGGGGTCGGCCCAGCATTTT. V and J are TRBV6-1 and TRBJ1-5, with 10 nucleotides matching TRBD1. Losses at the gene ends were 8 bases for V and 11 bases for J; bases not matched to a gene: 9. Germline V gene lookup returns CDR1 MNHNS and CDR2 SASEGT. This CDR3 region has 13 residues.

The chain links TRBV6-6 to TRBJ2-1; D gene uncertain. Germline V gene lookup returns CDR1 MNHNY and CDR2 SVGAGI (reference sequence). This CDR3 is built from 14 residues. V lost 4 bases, J lost 0 bases, and 7 bases lay in between. CDR3 in DNA: TGTGCCAGCAGTTCCCCCTTCTCCTACAATGAGCAGTTCTTC. Its translation is CASSSPFSYNEQFF.

This clone was recorded once. V is TRBV6-6 and J is TRBJ2-7, with D tentatively TRBD2 (5 bases). The CDR3 extends over 14 amino acids. Looked up from germline, CDR1 is MNHNY and CDR2 is SVGAGI (reference sequence). V lost 0 bases, J lost 6 bases, and 12 bases lay in between. Here the CDR3 reads CASSYSTWESEQYF. CDR3 sequence (DNA): TGTGCCAGCAGTTACTCGACATGGGAGAGCGAGCAGTACTTC.

V usage is TRBV6-5 and J usage is TRBJ1-5; 7 bases match TRBD1. Germline V gives CDR1 MNHEY, CDR2 SVGAGI. Trimming cost V 0 bases and J 2 bases; bases outside gene matches: 4. CDR3 size: 16 residues. The CDR3 region is CASSYSGQIGNQPQHF. CDR3 DNA: TGTGCCAGCAGTTACTCGGGACAGATCGGCAATCAGCCCCAGCATTTT.

The rearrangement links TRBV5-1 to TRBJ2-1; 12 positions agree with TRBD1. The CDR3 contains 17 residues. With 1 base clipped from V and 6 bases from J, the junction kept 8 bases outside the gene matches. The germline CDR1 and CDR2 sequences are SGHRS and YFSETQ. The CDR3, as DNA: TGCGCCAGCAGCTTGATGACTCGGGGACAGGGGGCCAATGAGCAGTTCTTC. This encodes CASSLMTRGQGANEQFF.

The chain combines TRBV5-1 with TRBJ2-3, with 11 bases matching TRBD2. Germline V gene data show CDR1 as SGHRS and CDR2 as YFSETQ. Trimming took 4 bases from V and 5 from J; bases not matched to a gene: 3. The length of the CDR3 is 14 residues. The CDR3 sequence: CASSVAGGVDTQYF. The CDR3 region has the DNA TGCGCCAGCAGCGTAGCGGGAGGGGTAGATACGCAGTATTTT.

The CDR3 sequence is CASSPPLFLYEQYF. The DNA of the CDR3 is TGTGCCAGCTCACCACCTCTGTTTCTCTACGAGCAGTACTTC. V is TRBV18 and J is TRBJ2-7; D is ambiguous. The V end lost 0 bases, the J end lost 3 bases, and 9 bases lay between the germline ends. The CDR3 spans 14 residues. CDR1 and CDR2 from the germline V gene are KGHSH and LQKENI.

The chain has TRBV20-1 and TRBJ2-1; D gene ambiguous. V was pared by 3 bases and J by 5 bases, with 2 bases between. The V gene's germline CDR1 is DFQATT and CDR2 SNEGSKA (reference sequence). The CDR3 contains 10 residues. The CDR3 DNA sequence: TGCAGTGCTAGCAACAATGAGCAGTTCTTC. Translated: CSASNNEQFF.

V is TRBV6-1 and J is TRBJ1-1, with D hard to call. This CDR3 contains 13 residues. Germline V gene lookup returns CDR1 MNHNS and CDR2 SASEGT. V lost 0 bases, J lost 1 base, and 3 bases lay in between. The CDR3 reads CASSEAENTEAFF. In DNA, the CDR3 is TGTGCCAGCAGTGAAGCAGAGAACACTGAAGCTTTCTTT.

This sequence joins TRBV6-5 and TRBJ1-6; 7 bases agree with TRBD1. CDR3 length: 14 amino acids. V lost 6 bases, J lost 7 bases, and 6 bases stayed unmatched. The germline gives CDR1 MNHEY, CDR2 SVGAGI. CDR3 residues: CASRSTGVNSPLHF. In DNA, the CDR3 is TGTGCCAGCAGATCTACAGGGGTGAATTCACCCCTCCACTTT.

The chain joins TRBV29-1 to TRBJ1-5; D not certain. Germline CDR1 is SQVTM and CDR2 is ANQGSEA. Trimming shortened V by 4 bases and J by 4 bases, and 11 bases separated the two germline ends. The CDR3 covers 13 residues. The DNA for the CDR3 is TGCAGCGTTGTAACAGCACCGAATCAGCCCCAGCATTTT. Its translation is CSVVTAPNQPQHF. Together with reference TRBV29-1 and TRBJ1-5, the CDR3 gives the full variable domain: SAVISQKPSRDICQRGTSLTIQCQVDSQVTMMFWYRQQPGQSLTLIATANQGSEATYESGFVIDKFPISRPNLTFSTLTVSNMSPEDSSIYLCSVVTAPNQPQHFGDGTRLSIL.

This rearrangement joins TRBV6-1 to TRBJ2-5; tentative D call: TRBD1 (7 bases). The length of the CDR3 is 15 residues. Germline assignment: CDR1 MNHNS and CDR2 SASEGT. V lost 1 base to trimming and J lost 9 bases, with 18 bases between them. The CDR3 is CASSEGRAGGWAQYF. The CDR3 nucleotides read TGTGCCAGCAGTGAAGGGAGGGCAGGGGGTTGGGCCCAGTACTTC.

V and J are TRBV28 and TRBJ2-7; no reliable D call. The CDR3 has 14 residues. Per germline, CDR1 MDHEN and CDR2 SYDVKM. The germline V and J ends were trimmed by 3 bases and 2 bases, with 11 bases remaining between them. CDR3 loop: CASSFPQAAYEQYF. The CDR3 DNA sequence: TGTGCCAGCAGTTTCCCGCAGGCAGCCTACGAGCAGTACTTC.

This clone was seen once. The V call is TRBV10-3, the J call TRBJ1-5; 7 bases are shared with TRBD1. CDR3 length: 15 amino acids. J lost 5 bases, V lost 1 base, and 5 bases had no gene match. Germline V gene data show CDR1 as ENHRY and CDR2 as SYGVKD. DNA for the CDR3: TGTGCCATCAGTGAGTTTGGGCAGGGGGATCAGCCCCAGCATTTT. Protein product: CAISEFGQGDQPQHF.

This sequence joins TRBV14 and TRBJ2-1, with D hard to call. Per the germline V gene, CDR1 is SGHDN and CDR2 is FVKESK. This CDR3 is built from 14 residues. Between the trimmed V and J ends, which lost 0 bases and 7 bases, there was a span of 10 bases. Written as DNA, the CDR3 is TGTGCCAGCAGCCAAGATCGCGTCGGAAATGAGCAGTTCTTC. Translating gives CASSQDRVGNEQFF.

This clone was observed once. The V call is TRBV6-8, the J call TRBJ1-4, with 7 bases fitting TRBD1. The J segment lost 8 bases and the V segment lost 6 bases, leaving 15 bases of the junction unmatched. CDR1 and CDR2 (germline): MNHGY, SAAAGT. There are 16 residues in the CDR3. CDR3 region: CASRSPGQPGREKLFF. DNA for the CDR3: TGTGCCAGCAGATCCCCGGGACAGCCCGGACGAGAAAAACTGTTTTTT.

The chain links TRBV6-1 to TRBJ2-1, with 8 bases identical to TRBD1. Germline CDR1 MNHNS, CDR2 SASEGT. The CDR3 sequence is 14 residues long. V was clipped by 3 bases and J by 8 bases; unmatched bases: 6. For the CDR3, the DNA is TGTGCCAGCAGTGAGGGACAGGTTTGGGATGAGCAGTTCTTC. It is translated as CASSEGQVWDEQFF.

The chain is built from TRBV19 and TRBJ2-1; TRBD2 agrees at 13 bases. Germline V gene data show CDR1 as LNHDA and CDR2 as SQIVND (reference sequence). With 6 bases clipped from V and 4 bases from J, the junction kept 3 bases outside the gene matches. This CDR3 region has 15 residues. CDR3: CASRILAGGYNEQFF. Here the CDR3 DNA reads TGTGCCAGTAGGATACTAGCGGGAGGGTACAATGAGCAGTTCTTC.

The chain has TRBV5-5 and TRBJ2-2; D is possibly TRBD1 (6 bases). The CDR3 is 13 amino acids. Looked up from germline, CDR1 is SGHKS and CDR2 is YYEKEE (reference sequence). V shed 9 bases and J shed 2 bases, with 11 bases lying between them. CDR3 coding DNA: TGTGCCACCGGACAGACAAACACCGGGGAGCTGTTTTTT. It specifies CATGQTNTGELFF.

Of note for this clone: At one boundary the junction diverges from the germline segment, which might be a read error. The identical CDR3 is also encoded by other nucleotide sequences in the sample. In nucleotides, the CDR3 is TGTGCCAGCAGCCTAGAGCAGGGGGCAGGGGAGCAGTACTTC. Encoded protein: CASSLEQGAGEQYF. This chain connects TRBV11-3 to TRBJ2-7; 8 nucleotides match TRBD1. The CDR3 extends over 14 amino acids. The germline gives CDR1 SGHNT, CDR2 YENEEA.

The CDR3 loop is CASSLGRGPTSGPKETQYF. In nucleotides, the CDR3 is TGCGCCAGCAGCTTGGGCAGGGGGCCGACTAGCGGTCCCAAAGAGACCCAGTACTTC. This sequence joins TRBV5-1 and TRBJ2-5, with a weak D call TRBD2 (9 bases). Trimming pared 0 bases from V and 3 bases from J, leaving 24 bases between. CDR1 SGHRS and CDR2 YFSETQ come from the germline V gene. The CDR3 has 19 amino acids.

This chain joins TRBV4-1 and TRBJ2-3, with D perhaps matching TRBD1 (6 bases). Germline V gives CDR1 MGHRA, CDR2 YSYEKL. The CDR3 contains 15 residues. V lost 4 bases and J lost 1, with 12 bases in between. CDR3 residues: CASSRSGVGTDTQYF. The CDR3 DNA is TGCGCCAGCAGCCGATCAGGGGTTGGCACAGATACGCAGTATTTT.

This chain connects TRBV2 to TRBJ1-1; 9 bases match TRBD1. Losses at the gene ends were 10 bases for V and 4 bases for J; bases not matched to a gene: 4. The CDR3 has 12 residues. CDR1 and CDR2 from the germline V gene are SNHLY and FYNNEI. Here the CDR3 DNA reads TGTGCCACCCAGGACAGGGGCACTGAAGCTTTCTTT. It encodes CATQDRGTEAFF.

The CDR3 here is CASSPGGWYEKLFF. The CDR3 nucleotides read TGTGCCAGCAGCCCAGGGGGCTGGTATGAAAAACTGTTTTTT. The chain is built from TRBV28 and TRBJ1-4, with 8 bases fitting TRBD1. Looked up from germline, CDR1 is MDHEN and CDR2 is SYDVKM. CDR3 length: 14 residues. The ends lost 6 bases at V and 6 bases at J; junction bases unmatched: 6.

This clone was seen a handful of times. The chain combines TRBV11-2 with TRBJ1-1; D remains unclear. CDR1 and CDR2 (germline): SGHAT, FQNNGV. V was cut by 4 bases and J by 4 bases, with 10 bases left in between. This CDR3 spans 13 amino acids. CDR3 DNA sequence: TGTGCCAGCAGCTCTCAGGACTTCACTGAAGCTTTCTTT. Translating gives CASSSQDFTEAFF.

The chain joins TRBV7-9 to TRBJ2-7; D uncertain. Germline values: CDR1 SEHNR, CDR2 FQNEAQ (reference sequence). Trimming took 3 bases from V and 7 from J, leaving 22 bases between them. The CDR3 has 16 amino acids. DNA for the CDR3: TGTGCCAGCAGCTTTTATCTAGTCGGGCCCGGTGGGGAGCAGTACTTC. The encoded protein is CASSFYLVGPGGEQYF. The whole variable domain, filled in from reference TRBV7-9 and TRBJ2-7, reads DTGVSQNPRHKITKRGQNVTFRCDPISEHNRLYWYRQTLGQGPEFLTYFQNEAQLEKSRLLSDRFSAERPKGSFSTLEIQRTEQGDSAMYLCASSFYLVGPGGEQYFGPGTRLTVT.